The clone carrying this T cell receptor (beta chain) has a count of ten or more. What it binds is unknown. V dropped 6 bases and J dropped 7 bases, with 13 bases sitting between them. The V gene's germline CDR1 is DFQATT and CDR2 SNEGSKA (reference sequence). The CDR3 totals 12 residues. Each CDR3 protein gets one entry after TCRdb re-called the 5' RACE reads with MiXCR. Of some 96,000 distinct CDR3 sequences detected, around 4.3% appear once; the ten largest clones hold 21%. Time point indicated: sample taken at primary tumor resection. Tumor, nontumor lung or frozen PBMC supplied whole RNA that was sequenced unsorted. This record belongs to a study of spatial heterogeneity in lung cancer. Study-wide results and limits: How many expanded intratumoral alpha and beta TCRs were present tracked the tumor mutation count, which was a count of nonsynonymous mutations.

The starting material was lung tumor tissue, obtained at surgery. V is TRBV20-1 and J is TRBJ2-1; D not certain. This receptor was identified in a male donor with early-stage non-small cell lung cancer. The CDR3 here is CSAAPPENEQFF. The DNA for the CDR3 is TGCAGTGCCGCCCCCCCCGAAAATGAGCAGTTCTTC.